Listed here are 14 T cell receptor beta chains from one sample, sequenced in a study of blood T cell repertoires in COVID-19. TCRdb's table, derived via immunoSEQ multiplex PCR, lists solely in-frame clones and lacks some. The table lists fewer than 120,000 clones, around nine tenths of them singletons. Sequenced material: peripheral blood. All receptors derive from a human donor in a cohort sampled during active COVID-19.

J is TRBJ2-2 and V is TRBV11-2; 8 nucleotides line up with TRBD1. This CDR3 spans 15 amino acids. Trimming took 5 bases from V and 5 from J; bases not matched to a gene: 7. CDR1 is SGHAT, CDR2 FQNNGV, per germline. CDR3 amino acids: CASSPGGFVTGELFF. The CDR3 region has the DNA TGTGCCAGCAGCCCAGGGGGCTTTGTTACCGGGGAGCTGTTTTTT.

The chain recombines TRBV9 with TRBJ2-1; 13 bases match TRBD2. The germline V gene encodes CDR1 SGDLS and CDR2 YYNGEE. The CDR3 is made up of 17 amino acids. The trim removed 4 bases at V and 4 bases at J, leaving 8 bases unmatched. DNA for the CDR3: TGTGCCAGCAGCCACGCCGGGACTAGCGGGAATTACAATGAGCAGTTCTTC. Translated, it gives CASSHAGTSGNYNEQFF.

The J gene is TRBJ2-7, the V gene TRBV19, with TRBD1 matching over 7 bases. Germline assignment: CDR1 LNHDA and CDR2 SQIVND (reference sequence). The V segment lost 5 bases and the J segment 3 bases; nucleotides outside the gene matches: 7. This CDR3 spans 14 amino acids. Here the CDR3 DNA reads TGTGCCAGTAGTCTGCGGACAGGAGACTACGAGCAGTACTTC. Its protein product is CASSLRTGDYEQYF.

In DNA form, the CDR3 reads TGCGCCAGCAGCCAAGATCCCAGTAATACGCAGTATTTT. Amino acid sequence: CASSQDPSNTQYF. This chain links TRBV4-3 with TRBJ2-3; D not certain. This CDR3 comprises 13 residues. The V end lost 0 bases, the J end lost 7 bases, and 8 bases lay between the germline ends. CDR1 is LGHNA, CDR2 YSLEER, per germline.

CDR3 sequence (DNA): TGTGCCAGCGTATCCGGGACTAGCGTGTACTTC. Its translation: CASVSGTSVYF. The V and J genes are TRBV25-1 and TRBJ2-7; 10 nucleotides align to TRBD2. The V segment lost 8 bases and the J segment 12 bases; nucleotides outside the gene matches: 7. Germline V lookup: CDR1 MGHDK, CDR2 SYGVNS. The CDR3 runs to 11 residues.

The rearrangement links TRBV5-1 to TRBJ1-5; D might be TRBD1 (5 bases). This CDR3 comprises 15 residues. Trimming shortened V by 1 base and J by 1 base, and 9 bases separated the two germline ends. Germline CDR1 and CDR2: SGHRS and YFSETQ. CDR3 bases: TGCGCCAGCAGCTTGTGGCCAGGGAGCAATCAGCCCCAGCATTTT. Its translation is CASSLWPGSNQPQHF.

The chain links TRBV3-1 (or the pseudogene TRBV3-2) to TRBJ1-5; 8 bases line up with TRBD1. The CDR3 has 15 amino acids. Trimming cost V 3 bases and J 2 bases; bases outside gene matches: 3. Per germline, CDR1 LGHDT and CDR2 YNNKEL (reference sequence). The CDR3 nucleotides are TGTGCCAGCAGCCAGGCGGGACAGGGCAATCAGCCCCAGCATTTT. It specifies CASSQAGQGNQPQHF.

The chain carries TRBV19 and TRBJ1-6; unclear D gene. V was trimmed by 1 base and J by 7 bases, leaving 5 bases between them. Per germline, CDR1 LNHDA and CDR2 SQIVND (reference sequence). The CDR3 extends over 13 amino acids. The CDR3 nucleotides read TGTGCCAGTAGTATAGCCGGGAATTCACCCCTCCACTTT. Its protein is CASSIAGNSPLHF. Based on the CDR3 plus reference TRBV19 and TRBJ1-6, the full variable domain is DGGITQSPKYLFRKEGQNVTLSCEQNLNHDAMYWYRQDPGQGLRLIYYSQIVNDFQKGDIAEGYSVSREKKESFPLTVTSAQKNPTAFYLCASSIAGNSPLHFGNGTRLTVT.

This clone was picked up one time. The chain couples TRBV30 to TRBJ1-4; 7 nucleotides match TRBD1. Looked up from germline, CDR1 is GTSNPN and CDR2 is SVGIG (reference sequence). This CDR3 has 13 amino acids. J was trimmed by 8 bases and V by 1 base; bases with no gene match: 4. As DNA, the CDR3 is TGTGCCTGGAGTGCCAGGGGGGTAGAAAAACTGTTTTTT. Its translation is CAWSARGVEKLFF.

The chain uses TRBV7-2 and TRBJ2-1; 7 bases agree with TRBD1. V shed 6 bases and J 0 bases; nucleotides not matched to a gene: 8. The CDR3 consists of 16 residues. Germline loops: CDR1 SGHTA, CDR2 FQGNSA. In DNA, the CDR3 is TGTGCCAGCAGACCAGACAGGGAGAGCTCCTACAATGAGCAGTTCTTC. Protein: CASRPDRESSYNEQFF. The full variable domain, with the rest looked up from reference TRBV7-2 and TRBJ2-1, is GAGVSQSPSNKVTEKGKDVELRCDPISGHTALYWYRQSLGQGLEFLIYFQGNSAPDKSGLPSDRFSAERTGGSVSTLTIQRTQQEDSAVYLCASRPDRESSYNEQFFGPGTRLTVL.

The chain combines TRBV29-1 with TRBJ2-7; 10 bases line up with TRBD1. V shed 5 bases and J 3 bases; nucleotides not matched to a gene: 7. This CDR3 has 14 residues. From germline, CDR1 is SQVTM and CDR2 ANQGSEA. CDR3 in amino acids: CSVQPGQGRYEQYF. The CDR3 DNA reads TGCAGCGTTCAGCCGGGACAGGGGCGCTACGAGCAGTACTTC.

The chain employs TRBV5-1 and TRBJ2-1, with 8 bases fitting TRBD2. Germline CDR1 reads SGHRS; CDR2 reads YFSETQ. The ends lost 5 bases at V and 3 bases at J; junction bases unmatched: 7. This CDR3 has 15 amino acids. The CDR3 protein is CASRPGTRVYNEQFF. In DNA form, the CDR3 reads TGCGCCAGCAGACCCGGGACTAGGGTCTACAATGAGCAGTTCTTC.

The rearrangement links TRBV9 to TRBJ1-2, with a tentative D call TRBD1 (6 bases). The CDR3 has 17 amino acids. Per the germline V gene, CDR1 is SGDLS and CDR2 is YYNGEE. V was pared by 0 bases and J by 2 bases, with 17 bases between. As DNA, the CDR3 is TGTGCCAGCAGCGTAGAGGGGGTGCCCCGCGAGAACTATGGCTACACCTTC. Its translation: CASSVEGVPRENYGYTF.

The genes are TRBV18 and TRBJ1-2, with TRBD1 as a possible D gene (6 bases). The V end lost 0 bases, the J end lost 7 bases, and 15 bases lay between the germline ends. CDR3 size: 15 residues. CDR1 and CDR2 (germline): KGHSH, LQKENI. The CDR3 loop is CASSPPEGVVSGYTF. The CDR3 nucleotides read TGTGCCAGCTCACCACCTGAGGGGGTGGTTTCTGGCTACACCTTC.